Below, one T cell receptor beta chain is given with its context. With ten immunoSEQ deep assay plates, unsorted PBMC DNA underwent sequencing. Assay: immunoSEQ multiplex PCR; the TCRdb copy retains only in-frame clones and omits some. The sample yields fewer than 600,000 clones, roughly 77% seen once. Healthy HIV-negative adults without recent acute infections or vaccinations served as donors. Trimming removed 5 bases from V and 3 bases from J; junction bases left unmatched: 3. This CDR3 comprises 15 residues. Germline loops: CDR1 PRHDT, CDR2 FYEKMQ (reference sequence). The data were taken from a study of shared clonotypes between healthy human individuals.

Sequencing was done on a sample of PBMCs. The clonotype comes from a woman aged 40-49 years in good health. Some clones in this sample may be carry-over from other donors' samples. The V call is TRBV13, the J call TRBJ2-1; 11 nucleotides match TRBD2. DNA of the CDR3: TGTGCCAGCAGCGACGGACTAGCGGGCTACAATGAGCAGTTCTTC. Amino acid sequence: CASSDGLAGYNEQFF.